The TCR beta chain described here comes from a study of cytotoxic CD8 clonotypes in ibrutinib-treated CLL. Measured with immunoSEQ multiplex PCR; TCRdb has only the in-frame clones, and not every one. Among 25,000 or so clones listed, roughly 57% were seen once. The clonotype was recovered from a human donor with chronic lymphocytic leukemia. This material consisted of PBMCs, taken before ibrutinib treatment.

CDR3 protein: CASSRSAGQGAVEQYF. As DNA, the CDR3 is TGTGCCAGCAGCCGGTCGGCGGGACAGGGGGCAGTCGAGCAGTACTTC. The chain couples TRBV4-2 to TRBJ2-7, with 12 nucleotides matching TRBD1. The junction had 10 bases not matched to a gene; V was cut back by 4 bases and J by 6 bases. This CDR3 is built from 16 residues. Germline values: CDR1 LGHNA, CDR2 YNFKEQ.